A single sample is the source of the 26 T cell receptor beta chains below, sequenced in a study of T-cell reconstitution after alpha-beta-depleted transplantation in children. A library of TCRbeta sequences, prepared with unique molecular identifiers, was generated. MiXCR, applied by TCRdb to the PCR reads, yields one record per CDR3 protein. Altogether 200,000 or so distinct CDR3 sequences are present, roughly 7% being singletons, with the ten largest covering more than 5.5%. Sequencing used PBMCs, obtained before TCRalphabeta/CD19-depleted stem cell transplant. The source of these receptors is a boy aged 2 to 10 with acute lymphoblastic leukemia, due to receive a stem cell transplant.

This clonotype was detected many times. The chain has TRBV5-4 and TRBJ2-3; 9 bases match TRBD1. V gave up 1 base and J gave up 3 bases; unmatched junction bases: 3. Germline-derived CDR1 and CDR2 are SGHNT and YYREEE (reference sequence). CDR3 length: 15 amino acids. CDR3 protein: CASSLNRGRTDTQYF. The CDR3 DNA reads TGTGCCAGCAGCTTGAACAGGGGGCGAACAGATACGCAGTATTTT.

There are many counts of this clonotype. The rearrangement joins TRBV5-1 to TRBJ2-1; unclear D gene. Germline V gene data show CDR1 as SGHRS and CDR2 as YFSETQ. CDR3 length equals 11 residues. The V and J ends lost 0 bases and 10 bases respectively, with 5 bases between them. The CDR3 DNA is TGCGCCAGCAGCTTGGCCGTGGAGCAGTTCTTC. This translates into CASSLAVEQFF.

There are a few counts of this clonotype. The J gene is TRBJ2-7, the V gene TRBV25-1, with a tentative D call TRBD1 (6 bases). The CDR3 contains 17 residues. CDR1 is MGHDK, CDR2 SYGVNS, per germline. V shed 0 bases and J shed 0 bases, with 15 bases lying between them. CDR3 residues: CASSEYDGTGPSYEQYF. The CDR3 DNA reads as TGTGCCAGCAGTGAATACGATGGTACAGGGCCCTCCTACGAGCAGTACTTC.

This clonotype was counted many times. The CDR3 nucleotides are TGCAGTGCTAGTAGACAGGCCTACGAGCAGTACTTC. This sequence encodes CSASRQAYEQYF. The chain combines TRBV20-1 with TRBJ2-7; maybe TRBD1 (6 bases). The germline V and J ends were trimmed by 3 bases and 2 bases, with 8 bases remaining between them. Germline V CDR1 and CDR2: DFQATT, SNEGSKA (reference sequence). This CDR3 is 12 amino acids long.

This clonotype was seen a handful of times. The chain has TRBV7-2 and TRBJ1-4; TRBD1 is a possible D gene (6 bases). This CDR3 spans 15 amino acids. The germline CDR1 and CDR2 sequences are SGHTA and FQGNSA. Trimming took 1 base from V and 14 from J, leaving 20 bases between them. The CDR3 DNA follows: TGTGCCAGCAGCTTAGAGTCGGGACAAGATATCCCCCTGTTTTTT. This codes for CASSLESGQDIPLFF.

This sequence joins TRBV6-2 or TRBV6-3 and TRBJ2-3; D gene ambiguous. CDR1 is MNHEY and CDR2 is SVGEGT in the germline V gene. The CDR3 has 17 amino acids. V lost 0 bases and J lost 0, with 13 bases in between. The CDR3, as DNA: TGTGCCAGCAGTTACTCGAATCCGTCCAGCAGCACAGATACGCAGTATTTT. Its protein is CASSYSNPSSSTDTQYF.

A few counts support this clonotype. The CDR3, as DNA: TGCGCCAGCAGCTTGGGGGACAGGTTACTCACCGGGGAGCTGTTTTTT. Its protein product is CASSLGDRLLTGELFF. The chain recombines TRBV5-1 with TRBJ2-2; 8 positions agree with TRBD1. CDR1 is SGHRS, CDR2 YFSETQ, per germline. The CDR3 runs 16 residues. Unmatched junction bases numbered 5, after V lost 0 bases and J lost 4 bases. The full variable domain, completed using reference TRBV5-1 and TRBJ2-2, is KAGVTQTPRYLIKTRGQQVTLSCSPISGHRSVSWYQQTPGQGLQFLFEYFSETQRNKGNFPGRFSGRQFSNSRSEMNVSTLELGDSALYLCASSLGDRLLTGELFFGEGSRLTVL.

This rearrangement joins TRBV4-2 to TRBJ2-1; a weak D match, TRBD2 (5 bases). CDR3 length equals 16 residues. Trimming cost V 3 bases and J 0 bases, with 12 bases left between them. Looked up from germline, CDR1 is LGHNA and CDR2 is YNFKEQ. The CDR3 DNA is TGTGCCAGCAGCCAGAGGACTCCAGACTCCTACAATGAGCAGTTCTTC. Encoded protein: CASSQRTPDSYNEQFF.

This chain uses TRBV7-2 with TRBJ2-2, with D possibly being TRBD1 or TRBD2 (6 bases each). The CDR3 runs to 15 residues. Germline CDR1 reads SGHTA; CDR2 reads FQGNSA. V lost 5 bases and J lost 2, with 12 bases in between. The CDR3 spells CASSPQGLNTGELFF. The CDR3 DNA sequence: TGTGCCAGCAGCCCACAGGGACTCAACACCGGGGAGCTGTTTTTT.

This clonotype was seen many times. The CDR3 nucleotides are TGCGCCAGCAGCAGCGCCAACCTGAACACTGAAGCTTTCTTT. Protein product: CASSSANLNTEAFF. The rearrangement uses TRBV5-1 and TRBJ1-1; no clear D. This CDR3 is built from 14 residues. Trimming stripped 4 bases from V and 0 bases from J, with 10 bases between. The germline V gene encodes CDR1 SGHRS and CDR2 YFSETQ.

This clonotype was seen at least ten times. V usage is TRBV5-1 and J usage is TRBJ2-5, with D unresolved. Per the germline V gene, CDR1 is SGHRS and CDR2 is YFSETQ. The length of the CDR3 is 13 residues. The V gene lost 2 bases and the J gene lost 1 base, with 6 bases spanning the gap. CDR3 in DNA: TGCGCCAGCAGCTTCGGTTTCCAAGAGACCCAGTACTTC. Protein sequence: CASSFGFQETQYF.

This clonotype was detected a few times. V and J are TRBV12-3 or TRBV12-4 and TRBJ1-6, with D unresolved. This CDR3 spans 13 amino acids. V was clipped by 7 bases and J by 9 bases, with 13 bases between them. In DNA form, the CDR3 reads TGTGCCAGCACCAATCTGGGAATTTCACCCCTCCACTTT. Its translation: CASTNLGISPLHF.

The chain has TRBV11-2 and TRBJ1-5; TRBD1 might be the D (5 bases). Trimming took off 0 bases at V and 4 bases at J, with 10 bases between the two ends. Per the germline V gene, CDR1 is SGHAT and CDR2 is FQNNGV. The CDR3 length is 15 residues. The DNA of the CDR3 is TGTGCCAGCAGCTTAGAGGGGCAGGGAAATCAGCCCCAGCATTTT. As protein: CASSLEGQGNQPQHF.

This clonotype was recorded at least ten times. J is TRBJ2-5 and V is TRBV2; 7 nucleotides match TRBD2. The CDR3 is made up of 13 amino acids. The V gene end was trimmed by 7 bases and the J gene end by 6 bases; junction bases not matched to a gene: 8. Germline-derived CDR1 and CDR2 are SNHLY and FYNNEI. CDR3 loop: CASNRDYEKTQYF. The CDR3 DNA reads as TGTGCCAGCAATCGGGACTATGAAAAGACCCAGTACTTC.

This clonotype has at least ten counts. This sequence joins TRBV12-3 or TRBV12-4 and TRBJ1-5, with 9 bases lining up with TRBD1. This CDR3 is built from 15 residues. The V and J ends lost 5 bases and 3 bases, in that order; junction bases with no gene match: 5. CDR3 loop: CASSRQGEINQPQHF. CDR3 nucleotide sequence: TGTGCCAGCAGTAGACAGGGGGAGATCAATCAGCCCCAGCATTTT.

In its sample, this clonotype was seen many times. CDR3 nucleotides: TGTGCCAGCAGCCCACGGACAGCAGACAATGAGCAGTTCTTC. It translates to CASSPRTADNEQFF. The rearrangement links TRBV7-9 to TRBJ2-1; D is possibly TRBD1 (6 bases). Trimming took 5 bases from V and 5 from J, leaving 13 bases between them. Per the germline V gene, CDR1 is SEHNR and CDR2 is FQNEAQ (reference sequence). The CDR3 covers 14 residues.

A few counts support this clonotype. The chain joins TRBV12-3 or TRBV12-4 to TRBJ1-1; TRBD1 matches at 7 bases. V trimming: 5 bases; J trimming: 0 bases; junction bases outside the gene matches: 6. This CDR3 has 15 amino acids. CDR3 nucleotide sequence: TGTGCCAGCAGTAACCGGGACAGCATGAACACTGAAGCTTTCTTT. Its protein product is CASSNRDSMNTEAFF.

At least ten counts were recorded for this clonotype. The V and J genes are TRBV20-1 and TRBJ2-7; D is unresolved. V gave up 0 bases and J gave up 4 bases, with 10 bases separating them. The CDR3 is 13 amino acids. Per germline, CDR1 DFQATT and CDR2 SNEGSKA (reference sequence). CDR3 sequence reads: CSARDRVGYEQYF. In DNA, the CDR3 is TGCAGTGCTAGAGATCGGGTCGGTTACGAGCAGTACTTC.

CDR3 DNA sequence: TGCGCCAGCAGCCCCCTGGGGGGGACAGGGGCAAAAGGTGGGTACGAGCAGTACTTC. This gives the protein CASSPLGGTGAKGGYEQYF. This chain uses TRBV5-1 with TRBJ2-7, with 10 positions matching TRBD1. The CDR3 has 19 amino acids. The J segment lost 4 bases and the V segment lost 4 bases, leaving 20 bases of the junction unmatched. The germline gives CDR1 SGHRS, CDR2 YFSETQ.

This clonotype occurred many times. V is TRBV12-3 or TRBV12-4 and J is TRBJ2-7, with 7 bases identical to TRBD1. The ends lost 5 bases at V and 6 bases at J; junction bases unmatched: 10. The CDR3 length is 14 residues. CDR3 region: CASSRPGQITEQYF. The CDR3 DNA sequence: TGTGCCAGCAGTCGCCCGGGACAGATTACCGAGCAGTACTTC.

This clonotype came up many times. V usage is TRBV15 and J usage is TRBJ1-5; the D is unclear. The V gene lost 2 bases and the J gene lost 6 bases, with 8 bases spanning the gap. The CDR3 extends over 13 amino acids. The germline CDR1 and CDR2 sequences are LNHNV and YYDKDF (reference sequence). The CDR3 DNA reads as TGTGCCACCAGCAGAACTGGGTCTCAGCCCCAGCATTTT. The encoded protein is CATSRTGSQPQHF.

In this sample, this clonotype turned up many times. The CDR3 nucleotides read TGCGCCAGCAGCGTGGGACTAGCGGGACTGACAGATACGCAGTATTTT. Protein sequence: CASSVGLAGLTDTQYF. This chain connects TRBV5-1 to TRBJ2-3; 13 bases are a match to TRBD2. This CDR3 is 16 amino acids long. V was pared by 4 bases and J by 3 bases, with 5 bases of the junction left unmatched. Germline CDR1 SGHRS, CDR2 YFSETQ.

The chain employs TRBV7-9 and TRBJ1-4, with D possibly matching TRBD1 (6 bases). V lost 2 bases and J lost 1, with 11 bases in between. This CDR3 contains 16 residues. Germline CDR1 and CDR2: SEHNR and FQNEAQ (reference sequence). CDR3: CASSLSGQLTNEKLFF. DNA for the CDR3: TGTGCCAGCAGCTTAAGCGGACAGTTAACTAATGAAAAACTGTTTTTT.

This clonotype has a count of ten or more. The chain couples TRBV4-2 to TRBJ2-1; D is unresolved. Germline V lookup: CDR1 LGHNA, CDR2 YNFKEQ. The V and J ends lost 0 bases and 7 bases respectively, with 13 bases between them. The CDR3 is 15 amino acids. The CDR3 loop is CASSQELTVKNEQFF. In nucleotides, the CDR3 is TGTGCCAGCAGCCAAGAGTTGACCGTGAAGAATGAGCAGTTCTTC.

This clonotype has at least ten counts. The chain's CDR3 is CSVAGGSMRLAGEGTDTQYF. In DNA, the CDR3 is TGCAGCGTTGCGGGGGGGAGTATGCGGCTAGCGGGAGAAGGGACAGATACGCAGTATTTT. This chain joins TRBV29-1 and TRBJ2-3; TRBD2 matches 10 bases. The CDR3 totals 20 residues. Germline V gene lookup returns CDR1 SQVTM and CDR2 ANQGSEA. V trimming: 4 bases; J trimming: 3 bases; junction bases outside the gene matches: 22.

This clonotype appeared many times. The rearrangement uses TRBV6-2 or TRBV6-3 and TRBJ1-2; a weak D match, TRBD1 (6 bases). Germline CDR1 and CDR2: MNHEY and SVGEGT. Trimming left V 6 bases short and J 8 bases short, with 22 bases between. The length of the CDR3 is 15 residues. In DNA, the CDR3 is TGTGCCAGCAGACCCATGTTGGGGGGGCCCGGAGGCTACACCTTC. This encodes CASRPMLGGPGGYTF.